The 10 T cell receptor beta chains given below trace back to one sample, sequenced in a study of human CD8 memory T cell subsets. Libraries for TCR beta were constructed using UMI-labeled 5' RACE. One entry per CDR3 protein, without DNA, is what TCRdb gives after re-calling the 5' RACE reads. The sample includes fewer than 20,000 distinct CDR3 sequences. Specimen: CD8+ T cells from PBMCs. The receptor source for this set is a human donor in good health.

The rearrangement joins TRBV9 to TRBJ2-7; TCRdb's assignment of TRBD2 cannot be checked, as there is no DNA. The CDR3 is 14 residues long. Germline-derived CDR1 and CDR2 are SGDLS and YYNGEE. CDR3 amino acids: CASSPWPSRYEQYF.

The J gene is TRBJ2-7, the V gene TRBV6-5; TCRdb returns TRBD1, unconfirmable since there is no DNA. Germline loops: CDR1 MNHEY, CDR2 SVGAGI. This CDR3 spans 14 amino acids. CDR3 residues: CASSYGTGGYEQYF.

The chain uses TRBV10-1 and TRBJ2-7; TCRdb outputs TRBD1, but without DNA this stays unchecked. The CDR3 contains 15 residues. Germline CDR1 reads WNHNN; CDR2 reads SYGVQD (reference sequence). The CDR3 protein is CASSDKQGNSYEQYF.

The chain carries TRBV29-1 and TRBJ1-2; TCRdb names TRBD1, which stays unverified in the absence of DNA. The germline gives CDR1 SQVTM, CDR2 ANQGSEA. The CDR3 covers 14 residues. The CDR3 loop reads CSVAGQGPNYGYTF.

In terms of frequency, this clonotype is medium-sized. V and J are TRBV7-9 and TRBJ2-1; the D gene TCRdb calls, TRBD2, cannot be checked with no DNA. Germline V gene data show CDR1 as SEHNR and CDR2 as FQNEAQ (reference sequence). The CDR3 runs to 16 residues. CDR3 loop: CASSPPLAGSYNEQFF. Filled out from reference TRBV7-9 and TRBJ2-1, the complete variable domain reads DTGVSQNPRHKITKRGQNVTFRCDPISEHNRLYWYRQTLGQGPEFLTYFQNEAQLEKSRLLSDRFSAERPKGSFSTLEIQRTEQGDSAMYLCASSPPLAGSYNEQFFGPGTRLTVL.

The chain has TRBV20-1 and TRBJ1-6. The CDR3 is 15 amino acids. From germline, CDR1 is DFQATT and CDR2 SNEGSKA (reference sequence). The CDR3 sequence: CSARPDQTRNSPLHF.

The chain couples TRBV19 to TRBJ2-7; TCRdb names TRBD1, which stays unverified in the absence of DNA. In germline, CDR1 is LNHDA, CDR2 SQIVND (reference sequence). CDR3 length equals 14 residues. This chain's CDR3 is CASSRTGWNYEQYF.

The chain uses TRBV6-5 and TRBJ2-2; TCRdb designates TRBD2, a call that cannot be tested without DNA. The CDR3 runs 17 residues. CDR1 is MNHEY, CDR2 SVGAGI, per germline. The CDR3: CASSYSIVTRRAGELFF.

The rearrangement joins TRBV4-3 to TRBJ2-7; as DNA is missing, the TRBD2 call by TCRdb cannot be tested. Per the germline V gene, CDR1 is LGHNA and CDR2 is YSLEER. The length of the CDR3 is 17 residues. CDR3: CASSQDLGTSGSGEQYF.

V usage is TRBV3-1 and J usage is TRBJ2-1; TCRdb's D call, TRBD1, is unchecked because there is no DNA. The CDR3 spans 15 residues. Germline assignment: CDR1 LGHDT and CDR2 YNNKEL (reference sequence). This chain's CDR3 is CASSEGQGSYNEQFF.